The rows below give T cell receptor beta chains drawn from one sample of a study of blood T cell repertoires in COVID-19. Assay used: immunoSEQ multiplex PCR; TCRdb lists only in-frame clones, some missing. The sample carries 85,000 to 110,000 clones, roughly 89% recorded once. Input material: peripheral blood. Receptors originate from a woman of 80 years or more in a cohort sampled during active COVID-19. The conserved cysteine and the conserved F or W are not part of the CDR3 here. Fields, in order: J gene, V gene, CDR3 protein.

TRBJ2-1	TRBV11-2	ASSLGGRVSSYNEQF
TRBJ2-1	TRBV11-3	ASSSSGGDNEQF
TRBJ2-3	TRBV18	ASSPPLAGGSDTQY
TRBJ1-5	TRBV30	AWSVGGGGQPQH
TRBJ1-6	TRBV6-1	ASSERNNSPLH
TRBJ1-2	TRBV6-6	ASSVQGAQYGYT
TRBJ1-5	TRBV6-5	ASIQLQGGNQPQH
TRBJ2-5	TRBV24-1	ATSDPIQGPETQY
TRBJ2-1	TRBV19	ASSRGVAGSFDEQF
TRBJ2-6	TRBV27	ASSLNSFSSGANVLT
TRBJ2-2	TRBV2	ASRGAANTGELF
TRBJ2-1	TRBV7-9	ASSLSGTSPNEQF
TRBJ1-4	TRBV27	ASRPVGLTNEKLF
TRBJ2-1	TRBV10-3	AISPPAGVGEQF
TRBJ1-1	TRBV27	ASSLWPGNTEAF